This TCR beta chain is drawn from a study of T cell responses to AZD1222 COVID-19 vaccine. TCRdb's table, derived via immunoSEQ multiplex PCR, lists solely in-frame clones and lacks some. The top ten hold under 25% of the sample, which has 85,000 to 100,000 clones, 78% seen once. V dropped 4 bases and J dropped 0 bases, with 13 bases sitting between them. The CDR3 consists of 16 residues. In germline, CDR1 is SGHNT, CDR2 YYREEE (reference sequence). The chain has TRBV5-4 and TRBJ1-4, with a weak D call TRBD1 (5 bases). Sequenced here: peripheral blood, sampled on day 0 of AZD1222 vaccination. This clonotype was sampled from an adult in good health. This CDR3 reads CASSRGTVATNEKLFF. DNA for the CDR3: TGTGCCAGCAGCCGAGGGACGGTTGCAACTAATGAAAAACTGTTTTTT.